Below are 9 T cell receptor beta chains sequenced from a single sample in a study of CD8 T cells in Susac syndrome. Random-hexamer reverse transcription was applied to about 0.45 to 1 ug RNA. From the immunoSEQ multiplex PCR reads, TCRdb called clonotypes with MiXCR, one entry per CDR3 protein. Among some 97,000 distinct CDR3 sequences listed, about 95% were seen once. Sequencing was done on a sample of CD8+ T cells from PBMCs. Every receptor here comes from a human donor with Susac syndrome.

The rearrangement joins TRBV20-1 to TRBJ1-5, with D possibly TRBD1 on 5 matching bases. The CDR3 contains 15 residues. Germline CDR1 and CDR2: DFQATT and SNEGSKA (reference sequence). The V and J ends lost 3 bases and 1 base respectively, with 13 bases between them. The CDR3 region has the DNA TGCAGTGCTAGTGATGGGGGTGGGAGCAATCAGCCCCAGCATTTT. Translating it yields CSASDGGGSNQPQHF.

The rearrangement joins TRBV27 to TRBJ2-1, with 8 bases that match TRBD2. The V and J ends lost 6 bases and 8 bases, in that order; junction bases with no gene match: 9. Germline values: CDR1 MNHEY, CDR2 SMNVEV (reference sequence). The length of the CDR3 is 14 residues. The CDR3 here is CASSPGTSAYEQFF. Written as DNA, the CDR3 is TGTGCCAGCAGCCCGGGGACTAGTGCCTATGAGCAGTTCTTC.

This chain uses TRBV29-1 with TRBJ2-7; D unresolved. The CDR3 has 11 residues. Germline V gene lookup returns CDR1 SQVTM and CDR2 ANQGSEA. V dropped 7 bases and J dropped 2 bases, with 9 bases sitting between them. The CDR3, as DNA: TGCAGCGCGTCGAGCGCCTACGAGCAGTACTTC. Translation gives CSASSAYEQYF.

V usage is TRBV4-1 and J usage is TRBJ2-7; D not resolved. The CDR3 spans 13 residues. The germline V gene has CDR1 MGHRA and CDR2 YSYEKL. The ends were cut back, 1 base at V and 6 bases at J, with 10 bases in the middle. The CDR3 DNA follows: TGCGCCAGCAGCCAAGGGCTTTTGCGCGAGCAGTACTTC. This translates into CASSQGLLREQYF.

V usage is TRBV11-2 and J usage is TRBJ2-5, with 13 bases that match TRBD2. The CDR3 is made up of 16 amino acids. The germline V gene has CDR1 SGHAT and CDR2 FQNNGV. Trimming at V came to 3 bases and at J to 5 bases, leaving 6 bases not matched to a gene. The CDR3 DNA reads as TGTGCCAGCAGCTTTGGGACTAGCGGGACTAGGGAGACCCAGTACTTC. It is translated as CASSFGTSGTRETQYF. The variable domain in full, completed from reference TRBV11-2 and TRBJ2-5, reads EAGVAQSPRYKIIEKRQSVAFWCNPISGHATLYWYQQILGQGPKLLIQFQNNGVVDDSQLPKDRFSAERLKGVDSTLKIQPAKLEDSAVYLCASSFGTSGTRETQYFGPGTRLLVL.

This clonotype was seen a single time. This chain joins TRBV20-1 and TRBJ2-3, with TRBD2 matching 8 bases. Germline V gives CDR1 DFQATT, CDR2 SNEGSKA (reference sequence). V shed 3 bases and J 1 base; nucleotides not matched to a gene: 0. The CDR3 is 13 amino acids. In nucleotides, the CDR3 is TGCAGTGCTAGCGGGGGGGGCACAGATACGCAGTATTTT. This translates into CSASGGGTDTQYF.

The chain couples TRBV29-1 to TRBJ1-2; no clear D gene. The CDR3 loop spans 14 amino acids. The V end was cut by 3 bases, the J end by 5 bases, with 16 bases between. The germline V gene has CDR1 SQVTM and CDR2 ANQGSEA. As DNA, the CDR3 is TGCAGCGTTGAGGGTTCAGCGGATGAGTATGGCTACACCTTC. Its protein is CSVEGSADEYGYTF.

This clonotype was detected once. This chain joins TRBV20-1 and TRBJ2-7, with a tentative D call TRBD2 (5 bases). V shed 3 bases and J shed 4 bases, with 10 bases lying between them. Germline V lookup: CDR1 DFQATT, CDR2 SNEGSKA (reference sequence). The CDR3 spans 12 residues. CDR3 in amino acids: CSASSDFYEQYF. The CDR3 DNA reads TGCAGTGCTAGTTCGGACTTTTACGAGCAGTACTTC.

This clonotype was seen just once. This chain uses TRBV29-1 with TRBJ2-3, with unresolved D. Germline V lookup: CDR1 SQVTM, CDR2 ANQGSEA. V was shortened by 4 bases and J by 0 bases, with 11 bases between the two germline ends. The CDR3 is 14 amino acids. The CDR3 sequence is CSVVRVSSTDTQYF. CDR3 nucleotides: TGCAGCGTTGTTAGGGTGTCTAGCACAGATACGCAGTATTTT.